These 4 T cell receptor beta chains share one sample of origin, sequenced in a study of T cell clones after liver transplantation. The data were produced by immunoSEQ multiplex PCR, yet TCRdb's version contains in-frame clones alone and is incomplete. Here the sample spans some 60,000 clones, 70% to 75% being singletons. Sequencing used CD4+ T cells from blood, obtained before liver transplant. These receptors originate from a human donor who received a liver transplant.

The chain carries TRBV6-6 and TRBJ1-5; 10 nucleotides agree with TRBD1. J lost 5 bases, V lost 5 bases, and 3 bases had no gene match. CDR1 and CDR2 from the germline V gene are MNHNY and SVGAGI (reference sequence). CDR3 size: 14 residues. CDR3: CASSGTGDYQPQHF. As DNA, the CDR3 is TGTGCCAGCAGTGGGACAGGGGATTATCAGCCCCAGCATTTT.

The chain is built from TRBV18 and TRBJ2-7; perhaps TRBD1 as D (5 bases). V was clipped by 0 bases and J by 6 bases, with 18 bases between them. Looked up from germline, CDR1 is KGHSH and CDR2 is LQKENI. The CDR3 spans 16 residues. In DNA form, the CDR3 reads TGTGCCAGCTCACCACCGGGGCTGATGGGGTCGTCCGAGCAGTACTTC. Its translation: CASSPPGLMGSSEQYF.

The V call is TRBV7-2, the J call TRBJ1-5; TRBD1 aligns across 11 bases. The V gene end was trimmed by 4 bases and the J gene end by 0 bases; junction bases not matched to a gene: 5. Germline CDR1 reads SGHTA; CDR2 reads FQGNSA. This CDR3 contains 17 residues. The CDR3 sequence is CASSSGTGGFSNQPQHF. The CDR3, as DNA: TGTGCCAGCAGCTCTGGGACAGGGGGATTTAGCAATCAGCCCCAGCATTTT.

V is TRBV15 and J is TRBJ2-7, with 7 bases that match TRBD1. The CDR3 is 14 amino acids. Trimming at V came to 0 bases and at J to 6 bases, leaving 5 bases not matched to a gene. Germline CDR1 is LNHNV and CDR2 is YYDKDF (reference sequence). The CDR3 reads CATSRDLRTGEQYF. CDR3 nucleotide sequence: TGTGCCACCAGCAGAGATTTGAGGACAGGCGAGCAGTACTTC.